This T cell receptor beta chain derives from a study of CD8 T cells in ankylosing spondylitis. Whole-study findings and limits: Certain motif variants had earlier been reported in reactive arthritis synovial fluid and blood. In ankylosing spondylitis blood, a motif of about 8 highly homologous TCR beta variants appeared characteristic. Reportedly, disease-linked clones are significantly enriched in ankylosing spondylitis patients' matched synovial fluid. CD8+ disease-linked clones were present at relatively low frequencies in blood.

Comments on this clonotype: What it recognizes is unknown.

Per germline, CDR1 SGHTA and CDR2 FQGNSA. The CDR3 totals 15 residues. Trimming shortened V by 1 base and J by 8 bases, and 12 bases separated the two germline ends. The TCR beta libraries were generated through quantitative 5'-RACE incorporating molecular barcodes. MiXCR, run by TCRdb on the 5' RACE reads, gives a single entry per CDR3 protein. The data hold around 770,000 distinct CDR3 sequences, with 15% to 20% observed a single time. Sequencing was carried out using blood, either unsorted or a sorted T cell fraction (not recorded which). The chain has TRBV7-2 and TRBJ1-6; D is unresolved. This sequence originates from a male donor with ankylosing spondylitis. The CDR3, as DNA: TGTGCCAGCAGCTTAGGGGCCAGTCTTTATTCACCCCTCCACTTT. Its protein product is CASSLGASLYSPLHF.